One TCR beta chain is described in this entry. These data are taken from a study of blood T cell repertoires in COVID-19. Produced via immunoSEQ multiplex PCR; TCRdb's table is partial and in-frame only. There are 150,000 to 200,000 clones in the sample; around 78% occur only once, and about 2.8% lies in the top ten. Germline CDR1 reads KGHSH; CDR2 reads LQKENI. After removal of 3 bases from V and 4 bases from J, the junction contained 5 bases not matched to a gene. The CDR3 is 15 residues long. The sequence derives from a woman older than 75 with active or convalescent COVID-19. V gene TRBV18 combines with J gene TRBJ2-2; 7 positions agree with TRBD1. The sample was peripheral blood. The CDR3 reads CASSPQQGSTGELFF. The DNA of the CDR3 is TGTGCCAGCTCACCTCAACAGGGGTCCACCGGGGAGCTGTTTTTT.